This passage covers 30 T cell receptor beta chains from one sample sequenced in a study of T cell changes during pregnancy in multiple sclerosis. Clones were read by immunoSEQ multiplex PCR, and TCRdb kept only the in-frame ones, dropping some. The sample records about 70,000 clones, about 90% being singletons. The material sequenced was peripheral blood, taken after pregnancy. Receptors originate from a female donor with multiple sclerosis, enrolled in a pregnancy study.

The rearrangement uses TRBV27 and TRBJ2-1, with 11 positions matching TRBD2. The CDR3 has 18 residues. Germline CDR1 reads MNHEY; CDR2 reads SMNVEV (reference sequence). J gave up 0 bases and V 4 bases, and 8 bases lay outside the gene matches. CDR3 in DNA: TGTGCCAGCAGTTCTATTTTTAGCGGGAGGGCCTCCTACAATGAGCAGTTCTTC. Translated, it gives CASSSIFSGRASYNEQFF.

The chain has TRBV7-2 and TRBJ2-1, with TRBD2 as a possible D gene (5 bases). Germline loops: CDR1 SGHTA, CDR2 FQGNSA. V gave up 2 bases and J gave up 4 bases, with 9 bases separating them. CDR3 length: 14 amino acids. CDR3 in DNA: TGTGCCAGCAGCTTAATAAGCGGTTACAATGAGCAGTTCTTC. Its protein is CASSLISGYNEQFF.

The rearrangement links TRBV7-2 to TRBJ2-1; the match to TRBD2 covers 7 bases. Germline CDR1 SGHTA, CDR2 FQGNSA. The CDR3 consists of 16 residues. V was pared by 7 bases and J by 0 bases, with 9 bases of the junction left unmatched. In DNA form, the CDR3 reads TGTGCCAGCACCCCGAGGTGGGACTACTCCTACAATGAGCAGTTCTTC. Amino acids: CASTPRWDYSYNEQFF.

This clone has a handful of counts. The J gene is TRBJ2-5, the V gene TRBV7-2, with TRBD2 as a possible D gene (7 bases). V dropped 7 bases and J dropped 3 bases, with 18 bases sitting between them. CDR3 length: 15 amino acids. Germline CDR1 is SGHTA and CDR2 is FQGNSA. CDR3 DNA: TGTGCCAGCACCCTTAGGGGGAGGGGCGAAGAGACCCAGTACTTC. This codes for CASTLRGRGEETQYF.

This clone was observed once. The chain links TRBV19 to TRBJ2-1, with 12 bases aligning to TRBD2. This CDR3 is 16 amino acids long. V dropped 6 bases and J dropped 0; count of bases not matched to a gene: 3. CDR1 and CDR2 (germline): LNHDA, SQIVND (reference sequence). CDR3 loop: CASSETSGSSYNEQFF. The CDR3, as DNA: TGTGCCAGTAGCGAGACTAGCGGGAGCTCCTACAATGAGCAGTTCTTC.

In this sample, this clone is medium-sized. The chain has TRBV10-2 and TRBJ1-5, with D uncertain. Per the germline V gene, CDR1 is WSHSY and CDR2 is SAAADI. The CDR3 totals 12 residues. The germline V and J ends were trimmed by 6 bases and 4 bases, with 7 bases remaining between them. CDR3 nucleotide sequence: TGCGCCAGCAGGCGGTGGAATCAGCCCCAGCATTTT. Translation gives CASRRWNQPQHF.

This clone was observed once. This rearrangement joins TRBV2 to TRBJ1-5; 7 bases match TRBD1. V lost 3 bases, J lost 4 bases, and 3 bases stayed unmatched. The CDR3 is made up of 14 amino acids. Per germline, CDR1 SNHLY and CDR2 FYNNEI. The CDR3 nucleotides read TGTGCCAGCAGTGAGTCAGGGGGGAATCAGCCCCAGCATTTT. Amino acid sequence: CASSESGGNQPQHF.

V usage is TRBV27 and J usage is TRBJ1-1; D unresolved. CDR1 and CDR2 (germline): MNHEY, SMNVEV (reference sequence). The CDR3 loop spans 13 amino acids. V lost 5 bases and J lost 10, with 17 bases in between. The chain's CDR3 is CASSQERNGAAFF. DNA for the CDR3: TGTGCCAGCAGTCAGGAACGGAACGGCGCAGCTTTCTTT.

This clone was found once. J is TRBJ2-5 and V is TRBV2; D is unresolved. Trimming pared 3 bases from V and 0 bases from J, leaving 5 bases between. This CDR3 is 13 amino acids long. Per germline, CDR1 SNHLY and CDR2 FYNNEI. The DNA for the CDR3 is TGTGCCAGCAGTGATTCTTACCAAGAGACCCAGTACTTC. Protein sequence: CASSDSYQETQYF.

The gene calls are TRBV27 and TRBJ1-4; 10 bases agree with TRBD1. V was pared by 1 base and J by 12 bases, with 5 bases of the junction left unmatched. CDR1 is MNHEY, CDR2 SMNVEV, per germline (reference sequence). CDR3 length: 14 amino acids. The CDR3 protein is CASSLWGQGRELFF. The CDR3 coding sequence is TGTGCCAGCAGTTTATGGGGACAGGGGAGGGAACTGTTTTTT. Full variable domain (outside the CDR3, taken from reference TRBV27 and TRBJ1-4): EAQVTQNPRYLITVTGKKLTVTCSQNMNHEYMSWYRQDPGLGLRQIYYSMNVEVTDKGDVPEGYKVSRKEKRNFPLILESPSPNQTSLYFCASSLWGQGRELFFGSGTQLSVL.

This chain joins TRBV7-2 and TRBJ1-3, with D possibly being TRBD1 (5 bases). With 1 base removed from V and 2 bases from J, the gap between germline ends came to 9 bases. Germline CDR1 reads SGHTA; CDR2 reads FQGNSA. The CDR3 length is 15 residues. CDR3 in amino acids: CASSLVGDPGNTIYF. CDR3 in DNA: TGTGCCAGCAGCTTAGTAGGGGATCCTGGAAACACCATATATTTT.

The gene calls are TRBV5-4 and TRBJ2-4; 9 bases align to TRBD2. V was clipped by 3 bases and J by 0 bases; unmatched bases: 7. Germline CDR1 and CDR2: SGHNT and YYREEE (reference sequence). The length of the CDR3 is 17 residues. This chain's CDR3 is CASSSQIAGVAKNIQYF. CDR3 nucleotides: TGTGCCAGCAGCTCGCAAATAGCGGGAGTAGCCAAAAACATTCAGTACTTC.

Written as DNA, the CDR3 is TGCGCCAGCAGCCAAGACACCGGGACTAGCGGCTTCTCTGGGGCCAACGTCCTGACTTTC. It translates to CASSQDTGTSGFSGANVLTF. This sequence joins TRBV4-1 and TRBJ2-6, with 11 nucleotides matching TRBD2. V lost 0 bases to trimming and J lost 0 bases; unmatched junction nucleotides: 7. CDR1 is MGHRA and CDR2 is YSYEKL in the germline V gene. This CDR3 is built from 20 residues.

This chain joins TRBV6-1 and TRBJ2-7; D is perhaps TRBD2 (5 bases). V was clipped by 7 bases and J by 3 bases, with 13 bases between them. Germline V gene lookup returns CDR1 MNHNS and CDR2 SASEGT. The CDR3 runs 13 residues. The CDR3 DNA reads TGTGCCAGCACCAAGACGGGGTTCTACGAGCAGTACTTC. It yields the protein CASTKTGFYEQYF.

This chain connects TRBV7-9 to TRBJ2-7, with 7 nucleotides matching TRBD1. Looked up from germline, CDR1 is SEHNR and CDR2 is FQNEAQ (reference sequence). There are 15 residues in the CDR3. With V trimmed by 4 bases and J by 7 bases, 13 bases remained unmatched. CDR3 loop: CASSSPEGQPGEQYF. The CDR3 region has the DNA TGTGCCAGCAGCTCCCCCGAGGGACAGCCAGGGGAGCAGTACTTC.

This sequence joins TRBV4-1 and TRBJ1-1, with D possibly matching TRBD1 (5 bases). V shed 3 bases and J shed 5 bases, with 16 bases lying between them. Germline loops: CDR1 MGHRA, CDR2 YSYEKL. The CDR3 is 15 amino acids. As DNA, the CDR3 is TGCGCCAGCAGCCAGGGTAGGGGAAAATATACTGAAGCTTTCTTT. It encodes CASSQGRGKYTEAFF.

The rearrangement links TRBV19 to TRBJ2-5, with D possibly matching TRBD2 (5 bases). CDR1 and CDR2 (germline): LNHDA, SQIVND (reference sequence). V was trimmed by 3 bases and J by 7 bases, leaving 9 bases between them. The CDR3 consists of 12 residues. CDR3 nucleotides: TGTGCCAGTAGTATGTCCGAGGGGACCCAGTACTTC. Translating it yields CASSMSEGTQYF.

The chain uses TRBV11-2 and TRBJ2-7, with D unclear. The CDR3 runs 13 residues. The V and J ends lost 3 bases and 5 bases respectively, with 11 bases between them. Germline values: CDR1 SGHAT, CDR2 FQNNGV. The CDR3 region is CASSFSTTHEQYF. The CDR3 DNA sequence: TGTGCCAGCAGCTTCTCCACAACCCACGAGCAGTACTTC.

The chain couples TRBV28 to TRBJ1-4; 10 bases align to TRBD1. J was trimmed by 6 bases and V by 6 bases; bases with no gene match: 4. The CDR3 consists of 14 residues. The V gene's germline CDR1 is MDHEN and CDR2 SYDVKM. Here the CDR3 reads CASRATGGDEKLFF. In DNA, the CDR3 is TGTGCCAGCAGAGCGACAGGGGGCGATGAAAAACTGTTTTTT.

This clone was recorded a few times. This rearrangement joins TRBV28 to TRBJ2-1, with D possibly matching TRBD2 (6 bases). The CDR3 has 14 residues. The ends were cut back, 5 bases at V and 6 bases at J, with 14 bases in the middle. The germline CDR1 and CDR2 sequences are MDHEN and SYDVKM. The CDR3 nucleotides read TGTGCCAGCAGTACCCCGGGAGCGATCAATGAGCAGTTCTTC. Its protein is CASSTPGAINEQFF.

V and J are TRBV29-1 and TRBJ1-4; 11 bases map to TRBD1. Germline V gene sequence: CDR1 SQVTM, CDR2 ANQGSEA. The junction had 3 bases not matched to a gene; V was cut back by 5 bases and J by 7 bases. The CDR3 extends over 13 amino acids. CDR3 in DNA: TGCAGCGTTTACGGGACAGGGGGTGAAAAACTGTTTTTT. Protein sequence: CSVYGTGGEKLFF. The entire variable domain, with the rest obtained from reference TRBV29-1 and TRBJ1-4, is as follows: SAVISQKPSRDICQRGTSLTIQCQVDSQVTMMFWYRQQPGQSLTLIATANQGSEATYESGFVIDKFPISRPNLTFSTLTVSNMSPEDSSIYLCSVYGTGGEKLFFGSGTQLSVL.

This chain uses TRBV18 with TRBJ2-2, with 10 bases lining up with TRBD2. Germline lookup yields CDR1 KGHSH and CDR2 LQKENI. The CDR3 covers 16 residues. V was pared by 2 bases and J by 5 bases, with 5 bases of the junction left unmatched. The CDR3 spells CASSPATSGTTGELFF. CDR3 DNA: TGTGCCAGCTCACCAGCCACTAGCGGGACGACCGGGGAGCTGTTTTTT.

The CDR3 DNA reads TGTGCCAGCAGCTCGGACAAAAGCTCTGGAAACACCATATATTTT. Translated: CASSSDKSSGNTIYF. The chain links TRBV7-9 to TRBJ1-3, with D perhaps matching TRBD1 (5 bases). Germline V lookup: CDR1 SEHNR, CDR2 FQNEAQ (reference sequence). Trimming cost V 4 bases and J 0 bases, with 10 bases left between them. This CDR3 spans 15 amino acids.

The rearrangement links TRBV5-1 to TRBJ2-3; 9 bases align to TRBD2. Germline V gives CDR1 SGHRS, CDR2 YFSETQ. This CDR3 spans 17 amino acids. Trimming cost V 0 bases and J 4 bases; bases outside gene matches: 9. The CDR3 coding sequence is TGCGCCAGCAGCTTGGTCGGTAGCGGGAGCATGTCAGATACGCAGTATTTT. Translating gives CASSLVGSGSMSDTQYF.

The CDR3 DNA sequence: TGTGCCAGTAGAACAGGGGACAGGGAGACTGAAGCTTTCTTT. Protein product: CASRTGDRETEAFF. V gene TRBV19 combines with J gene TRBJ1-1; 9 bases agree with TRBD1. This CDR3 comprises 14 residues. Germline V gene sequence: CDR1 LNHDA, CDR2 SQIVND (reference sequence). The junction had 7 bases not matched to a gene; V was cut back by 6 bases and J by 5 bases. The entire variable domain, with the rest obtained from reference TRBV19 and TRBJ1-1, is as follows: DGGITQSPKYLFRKEGQNVTLSCEQNLNHDAMYWYRQDPGQGLRLIYYSQIVNDFQKGDIAEGYSVSREKKESFPLTVTSAQKNPTAFYLCASRTGDRETEAFFGQGTRLTVV.

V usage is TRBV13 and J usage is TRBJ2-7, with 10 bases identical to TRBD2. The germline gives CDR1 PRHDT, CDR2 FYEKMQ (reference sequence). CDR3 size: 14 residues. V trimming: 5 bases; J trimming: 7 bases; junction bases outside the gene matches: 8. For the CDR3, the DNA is TGTGCCAGCAGCCCGGATCTAGCGGGAGTTGAGCAGTACTTC. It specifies CASSPDLAGVEQYF.

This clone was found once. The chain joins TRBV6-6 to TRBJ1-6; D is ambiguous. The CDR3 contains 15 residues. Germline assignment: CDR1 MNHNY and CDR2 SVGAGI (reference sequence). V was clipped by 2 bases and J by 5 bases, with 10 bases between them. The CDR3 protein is CASSYVQTDNSPLHF. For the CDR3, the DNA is TGTGCCAGCAGTTACGTGCAAACGGATAATTCACCCCTCCACTTT.

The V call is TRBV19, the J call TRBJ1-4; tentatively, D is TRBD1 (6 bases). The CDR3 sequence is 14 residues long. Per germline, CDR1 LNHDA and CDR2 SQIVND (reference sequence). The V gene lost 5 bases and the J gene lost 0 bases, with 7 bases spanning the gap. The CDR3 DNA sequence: TGTGCCAGTAGTCACAGGGCAACTAATGAAAAACTGTTTTTT. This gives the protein CASSHRATNEKLFF.

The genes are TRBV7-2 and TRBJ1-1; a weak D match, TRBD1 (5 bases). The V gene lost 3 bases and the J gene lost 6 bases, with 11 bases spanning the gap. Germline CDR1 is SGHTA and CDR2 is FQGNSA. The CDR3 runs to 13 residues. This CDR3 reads CASSFGGGAEAFF. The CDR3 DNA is TGTGCCAGCAGCTTCGGGGGAGGCGCTGAAGCTTTCTTT.

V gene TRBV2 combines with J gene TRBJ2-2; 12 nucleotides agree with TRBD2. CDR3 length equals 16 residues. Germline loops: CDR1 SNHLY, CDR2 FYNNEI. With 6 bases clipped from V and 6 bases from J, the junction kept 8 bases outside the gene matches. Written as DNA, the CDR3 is TGTGCCAGCAGGGAGAAGACTAGCGGGAGCCCCGGGGAGCTGTTTTTT. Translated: CASREKTSGSPGELFF.